This T cell receptor (beta chain) was sequenced for a study of T cell repertoires in cytomegalovirus infection. Findings of the study overall: The response measured ex vivo was dominated by TCR beta clonotypes (HLA-C-restricted and CMV-specific).

MiXCR was run by TCRdb on the reads, yielding one entry per CDR3 protein. Found here are around 230,000 distinct CDR3 sequences, roughly 6.5% of them singletons; the top ten hold around 6.5%. Ten or more counts support this clonotype. Its antigen is as yet unknown. There are 13 residues in the CDR3. Trimming pared 5 bases from V and 4 bases from J, leaving 14 bases between. The germline CDR1 and CDR2 sequences are DFQATT and SNEGSKA (reference sequence). The origin of this receptor is a human donor in good health (CMV status not recorded). Some clones in this sample may be carry-over from other donors' samples. The sample taken for sequencing was PBMCs. The chain uses TRBV20-1 and TRBJ1-1, with TRBD1 as a possible D gene (5 bases). CDR3 sequence reads: CSAFPPGGTEAFF. The CDR3 region has the DNA TGCAGTGCTTTCCCCCCGGGGGGCACTGAAGCTTTCTTT.